A single sample gave rise to the 9 T cell receptor beta chains below, sequenced in a study of PD-L1 blockade in urothelial cancer. Generated by immunoSEQ multiplex PCR, the TCRdb table keeps only in-frame clones and is missing some. The sample carries 75,000 to 100,000 clones, around four fifths recorded once. Time point in this sample: peripheral blood 6 weeks after treatment start. The sample here was PBMCs, taken around atezolizumab (anti-PD-L1) treatment. The receptors were gathered from a man in his 70s with urothelial cancer.

The V gene is TRBV12-2, the J gene TRBJ2-7; the table's D call, TRBD2, was not checked against the DNA. TRBV12-2 is recorded as a pseudogene. This CDR3 is built from 15 residues. The CDR3 reads CASRLATGGGYEQYF. Written as DNA, the CDR3 is TGTGCAAGTCGCTTAGCGACGGGAGGGGGCTACGAGCAGTACTTC.

The chain links TRBV5-1 to TRBJ2-1; D not certain. Deletions cut 4 bases from V and 4 bases from J, with 9 bases between. Germline V gives CDR1 SGHRS, CDR2 YFSETQ. The CDR3 totals 13 residues. CDR3 sequence reads: CASSPLLYNEQFF. The CDR3 DNA is TGCGCCAGCAGCCCCCTCCTTTACAATGAGCAGTTCTTC.

This clone was seen only a few times. The chain joins TRBV4-3 to TRBJ2-2, with TRBD1 as a possible D gene (6 bases). V was trimmed by 4 bases and J by 1 base, leaving 10 bases between them. From germline, CDR1 is LGHNA and CDR2 YSLEER. The CDR3 totals 15 residues. CDR3 amino acids: CASSLGHLNTGELFF. The CDR3 bases are TGCGCCAGCAGCCTGGGACACTTGAACACCGGGGAGCTGTTTTTT.

This clone has more than one count but fewer than ten. This chain connects TRBV7-9 to TRBJ2-2; 8 bases align to TRBD2. This CDR3 spans 17 amino acids. J was trimmed by 1 base and V by 5 bases; bases with no gene match: 9. Germline V lookup: CDR1 SEHNR, CDR2 FQNEAQ (reference sequence). CDR3 loop: CASSPLQTSVNTGELFF. CDR3 nucleotides: TGTGCCAGCAGCCCTCTCCAGACTAGCGTGAACACCGGGGAGCTGTTTTTT.

This chain links TRBV19 with TRBJ1-3; no clear D gene. This CDR3 is built from 13 residues. The V gene's germline CDR1 is LNHDA and CDR2 SQIVND (reference sequence). V dropped 8 bases and J dropped 4 bases, with 12 bases sitting between them. This CDR3 reads CASEEAKGNTIYF. As DNA, the CDR3 is TGTGCCAGTGAGGAGGCAAAGGGAAACACCATATATTTT.

In the case of this clone: At one boundary the junction diverges from the germline segment, which might be a read error. Other DNA sequences from this sample encode an identical CDR3 as well. This chain joins TRBV27 and TRBJ2-7, with D tentatively TRBD2 (6 bases). Per the germline V gene, CDR1 is MNHEY and CDR2 is SMNVEV (reference sequence). CDR3 length equals 13 residues. DNA of the CDR3: TGTGCCAGCAGTTCCCCAGGGAGGAGCGAGCAGTATTTC. Its protein product is CASSSPGRSEQYF.

The sample holds a few counts of this clone. V and J are TRBV7-8 and TRBJ2-1, with 9 positions matching TRBD2. CDR3 length: 16 amino acids. Germline V gene lookup returns CDR1 SGHVS and CDR2 FQNEAQ. The junction had 10 bases not matched to a gene; V was cut back by 4 bases and J by 6 bases. In DNA, the CDR3 is TGTGCCAGCAGCTACGGAGGACTAGCGTCGGGCAATGAGCAGTTCTTC. It is translated as CASSYGGLASGNEQFF.

The rearrangement links TRBV5-1 to TRBJ2-5; 10 bases are shared with TRBD1. J was trimmed by 5 bases and V by 3 bases; bases with no gene match: 7. This CDR3 comprises 15 residues. Germline V gives CDR1 SGHRS, CDR2 YFSETQ. CDR3 nucleotides: TGCGCCAGCAGCTCCGGGACAGGGGTTGGGGAGACCCAGTACTTC. The encoded protein is CASSSGTGVGETQYF.

This clone was recorded once. The gene calls are TRBV7-9 and TRBJ1-2, with D perhaps TRBD1 (6 bases). The V gene's germline CDR1 is SEHNR and CDR2 FQNEAQ (reference sequence). V lost 0 bases, J lost 5 bases, and 7 bases lay in between. CDR3 length: 13 residues. The CDR3 spells CASSLADSYGYTF. As DNA, the CDR3 is TGTGCCAGCAGCTTAGCGGACAGTTATGGCTACACCTTC.